This entry lists 21 T cell receptor beta chains sequenced from one sample in a study of brain T cells in children with intractable seizures. Profiled with immunoSEQ multiplex PCR; TCRdb holds only in-frame clones, not every one. The table lists 60,000 to 85,000 clones, about 93% of them singletons. This material consisted of peripheral blood, taken at surgery. The source of these receptors is a boy younger than two with tuberous sclerosis and intractable seizures.

This chain uses TRBV6-5 with TRBJ2-6; unclear D gene. Trimming left V 7 bases short and J 0 bases short, with 10 bases between. The germline V gene encodes CDR1 MNHEY and CDR2 SVGAGI. This CDR3 has 15 residues. The DNA for the CDR3 is TGTGCCAGCACCCAGGAAACCTCTGGGGCCAACGTCCTGACTTTC. Amino acid sequence: CASTQETSGANVLTF.

The V and J genes are TRBV9 and TRBJ2-1; 8 positions agree with TRBD1. This CDR3 contains 15 residues. CDR1 and CDR2 (germline): SGDLS, YYNGEE. After removal of 4 bases from V and 6 bases from J, the junction contained 9 bases not matched to a gene. CDR3 nucleotides: TGTGCCAGCAGCCCACAGGGGGTTACATTCAATGAGCAGTTCTTC. Residues: CASSPQGVTFNEQFF.

V is TRBV19 and J is TRBJ2-6, with a tentative D call TRBD1 (5 bases). The CDR3 totals 16 residues. Deletions cut 5 bases from V and 0 bases from J, with 11 bases between. Germline V lookup: CDR1 LNHDA, CDR2 SQIVND (reference sequence). CDR3 in DNA: TGTGCCAGTAGTTGGCAGGGATACTCTGGGGCCAACGTCCTGACTTTC. Protein product: CASSWQGYSGANVLTF.

V usage is TRBV11-3 and J usage is TRBJ1-4, with no clear D. Deletions cut 5 bases from V and 5 bases from J, with 12 bases between. This CDR3 has 14 amino acids. The germline V gene encodes CDR1 SGHNT and CDR2 YENEEA. The chain's CDR3 is CASSGGGKNEKLFF. The CDR3 DNA reads as TGTGCCAGCAGCGGCGGAGGGAAAAATGAAAAACTGTTTTTT.

The chain combines TRBV4-1 with TRBJ2-4, with a possible D match to TRBD1 (5 bases). CDR1 MGHRA and CDR2 YSYEKL come from the germline V gene. The CDR3 runs to 14 residues. V gave up 6 bases and J gave up 3 bases, with 12 bases separating them. The CDR3 DNA reads TGCGCCAGCAGTTTTGGGCAGGGCAAAAACATTCAGTACTTC. It codes for CASSFGQGKNIQYF.

The rearrangement links TRBV5-8 to TRBJ1-6; no reliable D call. V gave up 0 bases and J gave up 9 bases, with 1 base separating them. This CDR3 is 11 amino acids long. CDR1 is SGHTS, CDR2 YDEGEE, per germline. The DNA of the CDR3 is TGTGCCAGCAGCTTGGGTTCACCCCTCCACTTT. Its protein product is CASSLGSPLHF.

The V and J genes are TRBV29-1 and TRBJ1-2; 9 nucleotides line up with TRBD1. The CDR3 totals 12 residues. V lost 7 bases, J lost 2 bases, and 2 bases stayed unmatched. The germline V gene has CDR1 SQVTM and CDR2 ANQGSEA. The CDR3 region has the DNA TGCAGCGGTGGACAGGGGAACTATGGCTACACCTTC. It codes for CSGGQGNYGYTF.

The chain carries TRBV12-3 or TRBV12-4 and TRBJ2-5, with unresolved D. V was pared by 3 bases and J by 1 base, with 6 bases between. The CDR3 loop spans 13 amino acids. CDR3 protein: CASSFVIQETQYF. The CDR3 region has the DNA TGTGCCAGCAGTTTTGTGATCCAAGAGACCCAGTACTTC.

The chain combines TRBV6-5 with TRBJ1-1; tentatively, D is TRBD1 (5 bases). The CDR3 extends over 14 amino acids. The V gene lost 6 bases and the J gene lost 6 bases, with 17 bases spanning the gap. Germline V CDR1 and CDR2: MNHEY, SVGAGI. CDR3 sequence (DNA): TGTGCCAGCAGATCGTCGGGGCGGGGGGCTGAAGCTTTCTTT. The encoded protein is CASRSSGRGAEAFF.

The rearrangement links TRBV18 to TRBJ2-1; 8 positions match TRBD1. V trimming: 1 base; J trimming: 3 bases; junction bases outside the gene matches: 5. The CDR3 has 16 residues. Germline CDR1 is KGHSH and CDR2 is LQKENI. CDR3 sequence: CASSPLGTGGYNEQFF. In nucleotides, the CDR3 is TGTGCCAGCTCACCACTCGGGACAGGAGGCTACAATGAGCAGTTCTTC.

Written as DNA, the CDR3 is TGTGCCAGCAGCTTGAACAGGGCCGACGAGCAGTACTTC. Translation: CASSLNRADEQYF. V usage is TRBV7-3 and J usage is TRBJ2-7, with D maybe TRBD1 (6 bases). The CDR3 is 13 residues long. The V end was cut by 3 bases, the J end by 5 bases, with 11 bases between. The germline V gene encodes CDR1 SGHTA and CDR2 FQGTGA.

This chain links TRBV6-1 with TRBJ2-3, with D perhaps TRBD2 (6 bases). Germline CDR1 MNHNS, CDR2 SASEGT. The CDR3 sequence is 11 residues long. V gave up 5 bases and J gave up 13 bases, with 13 bases separating them. CDR3 in amino acids: CASSSAGREYF. CDR3 in DNA: TGTGCCAGCAGTTCGGCGGGACGCGAGTATTTT.

The V call is TRBV5-1, the J call TRBJ1-1; D perhaps matches TRBD1 (6 bases). V lost 0 bases and J 1 base, leaving 10 bases between the germline ends. The CDR3 covers 15 residues. Germline V CDR1 and CDR2: SGHRS, YFSETQ. The CDR3 DNA reads as TGCGCCAGCAGCTTGGAGGGACACCGGAACACTGAAGCTTTCTTT. Translating gives CASSLEGHRNTEAFF.

This chain links TRBV28 with TRBJ2-7; weak D call: TRBD1 (6 bases). The V and J ends lost 8 bases and 10 bases respectively, with 24 bases between them. Germline assignment: CDR1 MDHEN and CDR2 SYDVKM. This CDR3 comprises 14 residues. The CDR3, as DNA: TGTGCCAGCGGATGGGAAATAGACAGGCGTGTTCAGTACTTC. It specifies CASGWEIDRRVQYF.

The count of this clone is one. The chain recombines TRBV3-1 (or the pseudogene TRBV3-2) with TRBJ2-5; TRBD2 matches 14 bases. The trim removed 4 bases at V and 4 bases at J, leaving 2 bases unmatched. The CDR3 is 15 residues long. From germline, CDR1 is LGHDT and CDR2 YNNKEL (reference sequence). In nucleotides, the CDR3 is TGTGCCAGCAGCCCCGGACTAGCGGGGGGAGAGACCCAGTACTTC. The encoded protein is CASSPGLAGGETQYF.

The V and J genes are TRBV21-1 and TRBJ2-1; TRBD2 was called by the table and not checked on the DNA. TRBV21-1 is an annotated pseudogene. The CDR3 is made up of 17 amino acids. DNA of the CDR3: TGTGCCAGCAGTTGGGGACTTTCTAGCGGGAGGGTCAGTGAGCAGTTCTTC. This codes for CASSWGLSSGRVSEQFF.

The chain uses TRBV5-3 and TRBJ2-5, with no clear D. TRBV5-3 is designated an ORF whose function remains uncertain. V was pared by 5 bases and J by 5 bases, with 10 bases between. There are 12 residues in the CDR3. The CDR3 region is CARSRVLETQYF. DNA of the CDR3: TGTGCCAGAAGTCGCGTATTGGAGACCCAGTACTTC.

The chain carries TRBV4-2 and TRBJ2-2; TRBD1 is a possible D gene (5 bases). The CDR3 loop spans 20 amino acids. The V gene lost 1 base and the J gene lost 0 bases, with 21 bases spanning the gap. Germline V gene lookup returns CDR1 LGHNA and CDR2 YNFKEQ. As DNA, the CDR3 is TGTGCCAGCAGCCAAGCTGTCCGTACTTTCGTGGGGCCGAACACCGGGGAGCTGTTTTTT. It specifies CASSQAVRTFVGPNTGELFF.

The table lists this clone with a few counts. This rearrangement joins TRBV10-3 to TRBJ1-1; D remains ambiguous. Germline V CDR1 and CDR2: ENHRY, SYGVKD. This CDR3 is built from 15 residues. V dropped 1 base and J dropped 3 bases, with 12 bases sitting between them. CDR3 region: CAISEWRVGDTEAFF. As DNA, the CDR3 is TGTGCCATCAGTGAGTGGAGGGTTGGGGACACTGAAGCTTTCTTT.

The rearrangement links TRBV6-5 to TRBJ2-1, with 7 bases fitting TRBD2. The CDR3 has 14 residues. Germline assignment: CDR1 MNHEY and CDR2 SVGAGI. Unmatched junction bases numbered 1, after V lost 3 bases and J lost 2 bases. CDR3 sequence: CASSYRGAYNEQFF. The CDR3 DNA reads as TGTGCCAGCAGTTATCGGGGGGCCTACAATGAGCAGTTCTTC.

In this sample, this clone turned up once. The J gene is TRBJ1-3, the V gene TRBV6-1, with D possibly TRBD1 on 5 matching bases. The CDR3 runs 18 residues. Germline V lookup: CDR1 MNHNS, CDR2 SASEGT. V lost 4 bases and J 0 bases, leaving 19 bases between the germline ends. The CDR3 spells CASSVNPRDYYSGNTIYF. Written as DNA, the CDR3 is TGTGCCAGCAGTGTAAATCCCAGGGATTATTACTCTGGAAACACCATATATTTT.